The rows below give T cell receptor beta chains drawn from one sample of a study of identical twins. A single record per CDR3 protein comes from TCRdb applying MiXCR to the 5' RACE reads. The table records roughly 250,000 distinct CDR3 sequences, roughly 7% of them present only once. The same data also went into a second study, on yellow fever vaccine responses in identical twins.

The specimen sequenced was memory (CD45RO+) T cells sorted from blood. These TCRs come from a woman aged 18-29 years in good health. Both conserved end residues are part of each CDR3. Each record gives: CDR3 protein, V gene, J gene.

CAIRTGADNSPLHF,TRBV10-3,TRBJ1-6
CASSYSRVVTYEQYF,TRBV6-5,TRBJ2-7
CASSLAPATGYTF,TRBV7-9,TRBJ1-2
CASSYAGERKNIQYF,TRBV12-3/TRBV12-4,TRBJ2-4
CATSDSSGRLYTEQFF,TRBV24-1,TRBJ2-1
CASTKTTSGTADTQYF,TRBV10-1,TRBJ2-3
CSARDSTATEAFF,TRBV20-1,TRBJ1-1
CASSLEATYANYGYTF,TRBV7-8,TRBJ1-2
CASSGTANTGELFF,TRBV6-1,TRBJ2-2
CASSQDSRARLAGGIVSYNEQFF,TRBV14,TRBJ2-1